This TCR beta chain is from a study of T cell responses to AZD1222 COVID-19 vaccine. For the study at large: Second-dose intervals near 4 or 12 weeks were combined. Study-level points and caveats: Targets within unmutated variant regions were reportedly found for nearly half of spike-specific TCRs. Increases in Spike-specific TCR breadth and depth were seen after two AZD1222 doses. Donors were largely white British and mainly female; clonal diversity was possibly underestimated.

Only in-frame clones appear in the TCRdb table, and some are missing; sequencing was by immunoSEQ multiplex PCR. The sample lists 150,000 or so clones, 88% occurring once. On this clone: Its antigen is unknown.

Trimming cost V 5 bases and J 5 bases, with 12 bases left between them. CDR1 is SEHNR, CDR2 FQNEAQ, per germline (reference sequence). The CDR3 has 13 amino acids. The V gene is TRBV7-9, the J gene TRBJ1-2; perhaps TRBD1 as D (5 bases). This TCR was sampled from an adult in good health. The material was peripheral blood, obtained on day 0 of AZD1222 vaccination. CDR3 nucleotide sequence: TGTGCCAGCAGCGATCCGGGGGTGTATGGCTACACCTTC. Amino acid sequence: CASSDPGVYGYTF.